This entry concerns a single T cell receptor beta chain. The data derive from a study of blood T cell repertoires in COVID-19. Study-level information: The United States, Italy and Spain were the sources of the acute and convalescent COVID-19 samples. Nucleic acid was either cDNA or gDNA, and it came from T cells, B-cell-depleted T cells, or PBMCs.

The protocol was immunoSEQ multiplex PCR, while the TCRdb copy is restricted to in-frame clones and leaves out a portion. This sample has about 220,000 clones, with 75% to 90% found just once. The Seattle patients, enrolled during active infection, were followed longitudinally. V lost 0 bases, J lost 5 bases, and 8 bases stayed unmatched. Germline V gene sequence: CDR1 SGHTA, CDR2 FQGNSA. The CDR3 sequence is 17 residues long. Material for sequencing was peripheral blood. The sequence derives from a woman aged 70-85 years with COVID-19, enrolled during active disease. The chain recombines TRBV7-2 with TRBJ1-2, with 11 bases fitting TRBD1. The CDR3 region is CASSLASRTGGGYGYTF. The CDR3 bases are TGTGCCAGCAGCTTAGCGAGTCGGACAGGGGGCGGATATGGCTACACCTTC.